Below, 23 T cell receptor beta chains from the same sample are listed, as sequenced in a study of shared clonotypes between healthy human individuals. Data came from immunoSEQ multiplex PCR; TCRdb stores just in-frame clones and leaves some out. The sample holds a few million clones, over 85% seen once. Material for sequencing was naive CD4+ T cells sorted from blood. As to subset: CD45RA+ positively selected. These TCRs come from a man aged 18-30 years in good health.

The chain is built from TRBV18 and TRBJ2-5; D unclear. Germline CDR1 reads KGHSH; CDR2 reads LQKENI. The V gene lost 7 bases and the J gene lost 1 base, with 7 bases spanning the gap. CDR3 length: 12 residues. The CDR3 loop reads CASCVSQETQYF. The CDR3 DNA reads as TGTGCCAGCTGCGTCTCCCAAGAGACCCAGTACTTC.

The rearrangement joins TRBV5-1 to TRBJ2-7; 7 bases are a match to TRBD2. With 4 bases clipped from V and 1 base from J, the junction kept 11 bases outside the gene matches. From germline, CDR1 is SGHRS and CDR2 YFSETQ. The CDR3 has 16 amino acids. The CDR3: CASSAELGGRSYEQYF. The CDR3 bases are TGCGCCAGCAGCGCGGAATTGGGGGGGAGGTCCTACGAGCAGTACTTC.

The J gene is TRBJ1-2, the V gene TRBV27, with D hard to call. V lost 2 bases and J 0 bases, leaving 10 bases between the germline ends. The CDR3 is 15 amino acids. The V gene's germline CDR1 is MNHEY and CDR2 SMNVEV (reference sequence). Written as DNA, the CDR3 is TGTGCCAGCAGTTTAACCGCAGCAACTAACTATGGCTACACCTTC. This sequence encodes CASSLTAATNYGYTF.

V is TRBV4-3 and J is TRBJ2-7, with D unclear. Germline V CDR1 and CDR2: LGHNA, YSLEER. Trimming pared 0 bases from V and 6 bases from J, leaving 18 bases between. The CDR3 consists of 16 residues. The CDR3 loop is CASSQDPPPVLAEQYF. Written as DNA, the CDR3 is TGCGCCAGCAGCCAAGATCCCCCTCCGGTGCTGGCCGAGCAGTACTTC.

With respect to this clone: Within the sample, other DNA sequences also encode this same CDR3. The CDR3 bases are TGTGCCAGTAGTTGGGGACAGGGGAATCAGCCCCAGCATTTT. Its translation is CASSWGQGNQPQHF. The chain uses TRBV19 and TRBJ1-5; 10 nucleotides align to TRBD1. CDR1 and CDR2 from the germline V gene are LNHDA and SQIVND (reference sequence). With V trimmed by 5 bases and J by 4 bases, 2 bases remained unmatched. The CDR3 covers 14 residues.

CDR3 region: CASSPGGGPPIEQYF. CDR3 DNA: TGTGCCAGCAGCCCGGGAGGGGGCCCCCCGATAGAGCAGTACTTC. The chain carries TRBV5-4 and TRBJ2-7; maybe TRBD2 (8 bases). The CDR3 length is 15 residues. V was cut by 4 bases and J by 7 bases, with 21 bases left in between. Germline CDR1 reads SGHNT; CDR2 reads YYREEE (reference sequence). Variable domain in full (rest from reference TRBV5-4 and TRBJ2-7): ETGVTQSPTHLIKTRGQQVTLRCSSQSGHNTVSWYQQALGQGPQFIFQYYREEENGRGNFPPRFSGLQFPNYSSELNVNALELDDSALYLCASSPGGGPPIEQYFGPGTRLTVT.

This chain connects TRBV5-1 to TRBJ1-4; D is undetermined. Between the trimmed V and J ends, which lost 3 bases and 5 bases, there was a span of 8 bases. In germline, CDR1 is SGHRS, CDR2 YFSETQ. This CDR3 has 13 residues. This chain's CDR3 is CASSYGVNEKLFF. CDR3 DNA sequence: TGCGCCAGCAGCTACGGTGTAAATGAAAAACTGTTTTTT. Variable domain in full (rest from reference TRBV5-1 and TRBJ1-4): KAGVTQTPRYLIKTRGQQVTLSCSPISGHRSVSWYQQTPGQGLQFLFEYFSETQRNKGNFPGRFSGRQFSNSRSEMNVSTLELGDSALYLCASSYGVNEKLFFGSGTQLSVL.

CDR3 nucleotide sequence: TGTGCCAGCTCACCGGGGGACCCCAAGACCCAGTACTTC. Amino acid sequence: CASSPGDPKTQYF. The rearrangement links TRBV18 to TRBJ2-5; D possibly uses TRBD1 or TRBD2 (5 bases each). The CDR3 is 13 amino acids. Between the trimmed V and J ends, which lost 3 bases and 6 bases, there was a span of 11 bases. CDR1 is KGHSH and CDR2 is LQKENI in the germline V gene.

The chain is built from TRBV27 and TRBJ1-5; possible D gene TRBD1, 5 bases. The CDR3 sequence is 15 residues long. V was cut by 2 bases and J by 2 bases, with 10 bases left in between. Germline V gene data show CDR1 as MNHEY and CDR2 as SMNVEV (reference sequence). The CDR3 bases are TGTGCCAGCAGTTTACAGGGCGGAGGCAATCAGCCCCAGCATTTT. Its translation: CASSLQGGGNQPQHF.

V and J are TRBV5-1 and TRBJ2-3; 10 nucleotides agree with TRBD2. The germline V gene encodes CDR1 SGHRS and CDR2 YFSETQ. J gave up 2 bases and V 2 bases, and 8 bases lay outside the gene matches. The CDR3 spans 17 residues. The CDR3 here is CASSFVAGGSYTDTQYF. The CDR3, as DNA: TGCGCCAGCAGCTTCGTAGCGGGGGGTTCCTACACAGATACGCAGTATTTT.

The chain couples TRBV5-1 to TRBJ2-1; maybe TRBD1 (6 bases). Trimming removed 2 bases from V and 2 bases from J, with 11 bases in between. From germline, CDR1 is SGHRS and CDR2 YFSETQ. The CDR3 contains 15 residues. As DNA, the CDR3 is TGCGCCAGCAGCTTCGGGACAACCCCCTACAATGAGCAGTTCTTC. Protein product: CASSFGTTPYNEQFF.

Concerning this clone: Other DNA variants within this sample encode the same CDR3. CDR3 nucleotide sequence: TGTGCCATCAGTGGGGGGGGAGAGACCCAGTACTTC. Encoded protein: CAISGGGETQYF. The gene calls are TRBV10-3 and TRBJ2-5; the match to TRBD2 covers 7 bases. V was clipped by 4 bases and J by 4 bases; unmatched bases: 0. This CDR3 comprises 12 residues. The germline gives CDR1 ENHRY, CDR2 SYGVKD.

V usage is TRBV6-1 and J usage is TRBJ1-2, with unresolved D. Trimming stripped 1 base from V and 2 bases from J, with 5 bases between. Looked up from germline, CDR1 is MNHNS and CDR2 is SASEGT. The CDR3 is 13 amino acids. The CDR3 nucleotides read TGTGCCAGCAGTGAAGGGCACAACTATGGCTACACCTTC. Its translation: CASSEGHNYGYTF.

The chain couples TRBV9 to TRBJ2-2, with 7 bases fitting TRBD1. CDR3 length: 15 residues. Germline CDR1 reads SGDLS; CDR2 reads YYNGEE. The J segment lost 3 bases and the V segment lost 9 bases, leaving 11 bases of the junction unmatched. CDR3: CAIQGNRGYTGELFF. The CDR3 bases are TGTGCCATCCAGGGGAACAGGGGATACACCGGGGAGCTGTTTTTT.

The rearrangement links TRBV15 to TRBJ1-1; no definite D call. V was trimmed by 5 bases and J by 9 bases, leaving 28 bases between them. Germline V gene data show CDR1 as LNHNV and CDR2 as YYDKDF (reference sequence). The CDR3 consists of 17 residues. CDR3: CATSLTMGTGSTQKAFF. The CDR3 DNA follows: TGTGCCACCAGCCTAACTATGGGAACCGGGTCCACGCAAAAAGCTTTCTTT.

The V call is TRBV6-1, the J call TRBJ2-1; no clear D gene. Germline V gene sequence: CDR1 MNHNS, CDR2 SASEGT. With 0 bases removed from V and 7 bases from J, the gap between germline ends came to 10 bases. The CDR3 extends over 14 amino acids. The CDR3 sequence: CASSEAGYWNEQFF. The CDR3 coding sequence is TGTGCCAGCAGTGAAGCAGGTTATTGGAATGAGCAGTTCTTC.

The CDR3 DNA sequence: TGTGCCACTAAACGTCCAGGGGCAGGGGAAAAACTGTTTTTT. Protein: CATKRPGAGEKLFF. This chain uses TRBV19 with TRBJ1-4; D is possibly TRBD1 (6 bases). The CDR3 has 14 amino acids. The germline V gene encodes CDR1 LNHDA and CDR2 SQIVND (reference sequence). Trimming removed 10 bases at V and 8 bases at J, with 20 bases between. The full variable domain, in which reference TRBV19 and TRBJ1-4 provide the parts outside the CDR3, is DGGITQSPKYLFRKEGQNVTLSCEQNLNHDAMYWYRQDPGQGLRLIYYSQIVNDFQKGDIAEGYSVSREKKESFPLTVTSAQKNPTAFYLCATKRPGAGEKLFFGSGTQLSVL.

CDR3: CARQGVHLLVSYEQYF. CDR3 nucleotides: TGTGCCAGACAGGGAGTCCACCTACTAGTCTCCTACGAGCAGTACTTC. This chain links TRBV19 with TRBJ2-7; possibly TRBD1 for D (6 bases). Per germline, CDR1 LNHDA and CDR2 SQIVND (reference sequence). The CDR3 contains 16 residues. V gave up 9 bases and J gave up 0 bases, with 21 bases separating them. Combining the CDR3 with reference TRBV19 and TRBJ2-7 gives the whole variable domain DGGITQSPKYLFRKEGQNVTLSCEQNLNHDAMYWYRQDPGQGLRLIYYSQIVNDFQKGDIAEGYSVSREKKESFPLTVTSAQKNPTAFYLCARQGVHLLVSYEQYFGPGTRLTVT.

The V and J genes are TRBV20-1 and TRBJ2-5, with D possibly TRBD2 on 5 matching bases. The CDR3 loop spans 11 amino acids. Per the germline V gene, CDR1 is DFQATT and CDR2 is SNEGSKA (reference sequence). V lost 8 bases and J lost 2, with 9 bases in between. CDR3 in DNA: TGCAGTACCGGGGTGCAAGAGACCCAGTACTTC. This codes for CSTGVQETQYF.

The rearrangement uses TRBV4-3 and TRBJ1-3; D remains ambiguous. The CDR3 totals 15 residues. Trimming pared 3 bases from V and 2 bases from J, leaving 11 bases between. Germline CDR1 is LGHNA and CDR2 is YSLEER. The CDR3 loop reads CASSQAAAAGNTIYF. DNA of the CDR3: TGCGCCAGCAGCCAGGCAGCGGCGGCTGGAAACACCATATATTTT.

The chain combines TRBV5-4 with TRBJ2-7, with D perhaps matching TRBD1 or TRBD2 (6 bases each). The germline gives CDR1 SGHNT, CDR2 YYREEE (reference sequence). This CDR3 contains 14 residues. V lost 0 bases to trimming and J lost 3 bases, with 10 bases between them. The CDR3 sequence: CASSLEGGGYEQYF. DNA for the CDR3: TGTGCCAGCAGCTTGGAGGGGGGCGGCTACGAGCAGTACTTC.

This clone was recorded only once. The CDR3 DNA sequence: TGTGCCAGCAGCAAGGGCTCCTATAATTCACCCCTCCACTTT. Its protein is CASSKGSYNSPLHF. The J gene is TRBJ1-6, the V gene TRBV7-2; no definite D call. V was pared by 5 bases and J by 0 bases, with 5 bases between. CDR1 is SGHTA and CDR2 is FQGNSA in the germline V gene. This CDR3 has 14 amino acids.

The chain has TRBV5-4 and TRBJ2-6, with a weak D call TRBD1 (5 bases). The ends were cut back, 6 bases at V and 0 bases at J, with 16 bases in the middle. The CDR3 sequence is 17 residues long. The germline V gene encodes CDR1 SGHNT and CDR2 YYREEE (reference sequence). In nucleotides, the CDR3 is TGTGCCAGCACTATCGGACATAGGAACTCTGGGGCCAACGTCCTGACTTTC. Its protein product is CASTIGHRNSGANVLTF.